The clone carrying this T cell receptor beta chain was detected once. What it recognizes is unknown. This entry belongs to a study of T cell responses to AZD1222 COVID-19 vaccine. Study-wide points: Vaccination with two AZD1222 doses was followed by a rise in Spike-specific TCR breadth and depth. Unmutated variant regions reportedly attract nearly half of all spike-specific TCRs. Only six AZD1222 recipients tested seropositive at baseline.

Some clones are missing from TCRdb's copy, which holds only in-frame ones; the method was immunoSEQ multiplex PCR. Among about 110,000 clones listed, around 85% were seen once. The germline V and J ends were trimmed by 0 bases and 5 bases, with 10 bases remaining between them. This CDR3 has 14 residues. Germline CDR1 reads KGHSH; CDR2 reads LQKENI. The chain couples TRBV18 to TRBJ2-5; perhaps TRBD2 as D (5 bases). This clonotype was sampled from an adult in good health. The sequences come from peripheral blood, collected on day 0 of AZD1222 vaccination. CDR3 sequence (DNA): TGTGCCAGCTCACCACCATCTGAGCGGGAGACCCAGTACTTC. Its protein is CASSPPSERETQYF.